These T cell receptor beta chains were read from a single sample in a study of T-cell reconstitution after alpha-beta-depleted transplantation in children. TCRdb recomputed calls from the PCR reads with MiXCR, one row per CDR3 protein. The table records 400,000 to 550,000 distinct CDR3 sequences, roughly a tenth of them present only once. The input for sequencing was PBMCs, taken before TCRalphabeta/CD19-depleted stem cell transplant. All receptors come from a child under 10 years old with inherited bone marrow failure, due to receive a stem cell transplant. Both conserved end residues are part of each CDR3. D genes are given only for firm matches. Expanded clones get a size class; other rows say once, few or many, or leave the size out.

>-|TRBJ1-5|TRBV19|once
CASSPDGQSNQPQHF
TGTGCCAGTAGTCCAGACGGACAGAGCAATCAGCCCCAGCATTTT
>-|TRBJ2-5|TRBV5-5|many
CASSLEGTPQETQYF
TGTGCCAGCAGCTTGGAGGGGACGCCCCAAGAGACCCAGTACTTC
>TRBD1|TRBJ2-1|TRBV7-2|many
CASSQGTGRLAYNEQFF
TGTGCCAGCAGCCAGGGGACAGGTCGACTGGCCTACAATGAGCAGTTCTTC
>TRBD2|TRBJ2-1|TRBV18|many
CASSRAGGGNEQFF
TGTGCCAGCTCACGAGCGGGAGGAGGGAATGAGCAGTTCTTC
>-|TRBJ1-4|TRBV23-1|few
CASSQSPGPPNASGKLFF
TGCGCCAGCAGTCAATCTCCGGGACCTCCGAACGCCAGCGGGAAACTGTTTTTT
>TRBD2|TRBJ2-1|TRBV6-1|-
CASSGPGLAGAGYEQFF
TGTGCCAGCAGTGGCCCGGGACTAGCGGGAGCAGGGTATGAGCAGTTCTTC
>-|TRBJ2-7|TRBV5-1|many
CASSLGQASYEQYF
TGCGCCAGCAGCTTGGGACAGGCTTCCTACGAGCAGTACTTC
>-|TRBJ2-2|TRBV5-1|-
CASSSQGPDTGELFF
TGCGCCAGCAGCTCGCAAGGACCGGACACCGGGGAGCTGTTTTTT
>TRBD2|TRBJ2-5|TRBV27|many
CASSHGGVGETQYF
TGTGCCAGCAGTCATGGGGGGGTTGGGGAGACCCAGTACTTC
>TRBD1|TRBJ2-7|TRBV7-9|-
CASSYPSGTGSSYEQYF
TGTGCCAGCAGCTACCCTTCCGGGACAGGGAGCTCCTACGAGCAGTACTTC
>-|TRBJ1-5|TRBV12-3/TRBV12-4|-
CASSFGRQTQHF
TGTGCCAGCAGTTTCGGCCGTCAGACCCAGCATTTT
>-|TRBJ1-5|TRBV7-2|few
CASSYTEDNQPQHF
TGTGCCAGCAGCTATACAGAGGATAATCAGCCCCAGCATTTT
>TRBD1|TRBJ1-3|TRBV7-2|many
CASSRRRGLGNTIYF
TGTGCCAGCAGCCGAAGAAGGGGGCTCGGAAACACCATATATTTT
>-|TRBJ2-1|TRBV7-9|many
CASSFPGTRPNNEQFF
TGTGCCAGCAGCTTTCCCGGGACGCGCCCGAACAATGAGCAGTTCTTC
>-|TRBJ1-6|TRBV7-9|few
CASSPPPLDSAALHF
TGTGCCAGCAGCCCACCCCCCCTAGACAGCGCCGCTCTCCACTTT
>-|TRBJ2-1|TRBV20-1|many
CSARFRGGSYNEQFF
TGCAGTGCTAGATTTCGTGGGGGCTCCTACAATGAGCAGTTCTTC
>TRBD1|TRBJ2-7|TRBV6-5|many
CASCLTGQGLFFFEQYF
TGTGCCAGCTGTTTAACGGGACAGGGTCTTTTTTTCTTCGAGCAGTACTTC
>-|TRBJ2-1|TRBV7-2|many
CASSSKAYNEQFF
TGTGCCAGCAGCTCCAAAGCGTACAATGAGCAGTTCTTC
>TRBD2|TRBJ2-3|TRBV12-3/TRBV12-4|-
CASTGTSADTQYF
TGTGCCAGTACCGGGACTAGCGCAGATACGCAGTATTTT
>TRBD2|TRBJ2-1|TRBV11-1|many
CASSLAPIAPGTSELLGDEQFF
TGTGCCAGCAGCTTAGCCCCAATTGCCCCCGGGACTAGCGAGTTATTGGGAGATGAGCAGTTCTTC
>TRBD2|TRBJ2-1|TRBV15|few
CATSSTLAGASAEQFF
TGTGCCACCAGCAGCACTCTAGCGGGAGCTTCCGCTGAGCAGTTCTTC
>-|TRBJ2-1|TRBV6-2/TRBV6-3|-
CASSYSIRRRATEQFF
TGTGCCAGCAGTTACTCGATTCGGCGGAGGGCAACTGAGCAGTTCTTC
>-|TRBJ2-3|TRBV28|many
CASSLYSWGDTQYF
TGTGCCAGCAGTTTATACAGCTGGGGAGATACGCAGTATTTT
>TRBD1|TRBJ2-3|TRBV7-9|few
CASSQRTGGDTDTQYF
TGTGCCAGCAGCCAAAGAACAGGGGGCGACACAGATACGCAGTATTTT
>-|TRBJ2-1|TRBV28|many
CASSLLGESYNEQFF
TGTGCCAGCAGTTTACTCGGAGAATCCTACAATGAGCAGTTCTTC
>-|TRBJ2-1|TRBV15|many
CATSSGPAGYNEQFF
TGTGCCACCAGCTCCGGACCCGCCGGGTACAATGAGCAGTTCTTC
>-|TRBJ2-7|TRBV15|many
CATSRGRGASYEQYF
TGTGCCACCAGCAGAGGGAGGGGCGCCTCCTACGAGCAGTACTTC
>TRBD2|TRBJ2-3|TRBV5-6|-
CASSLEGLAWRTDTQYF
TGTGCCAGCAGCTTGGAGGGACTAGCGTGGCGGACAGATACGCAGTATTTT
>TRBD1|TRBJ2-7|TRBV27|many
CASSPRTGGRDEQYF
TGTGCCAGCAGTCCGAGGACAGGGGGCCGAGACGAGCAGTACTTC
>TRBD2|TRBJ2-1|TRBV5-4|once
CASTRSSGSDEQFF
TGTGCCAGCACCCGGAGTAGCGGGAGCGATGAGCAGTTCTTC
>-|TRBJ2-3|TRBV5-1|-
CASSLTTGGDTQYF
TGCGCCAGCAGCTTGACGACAGGAGGGGATACGCAGTATTTT
>TRBD2|TRBJ2-2|TRBV9|many
CASSPLGLATGELFF
TGTGCCAGCAGCCCCCTCGGACTAGCCACCGGGGAGCTGTTTTTT
>TRBD1|TRBJ2-7|TRBV28|many
CASSLSRTGLYEQYF
TGTGCCAGCAGTTTATCCAGGACAGGGCTCTACGAGCAGTACTTC
>TRBD1|TRBJ2-7|TRBV5-1|-
CASSLFSTAGGHEQYF
TGCGCCAGCAGCTTGTTTTCAACGGCAGGGGGCCACGAGCAGTACTTC
>-|TRBJ2-2|TRBV7-2|few
CASSPPWENASTGELFF
TGTGCCAGCAGCCCCCCGTGGGAAAACGCGAGCACCGGGGAGCTGTTTTTT
>TRBD2|TRBJ2-2|TRBV27|many
CASSLILAGGSGELFF
TGTGCCAGCAGTTTAATCCTAGCGGGAGGATCCGGGGAGCTGTTTTTT
>-|TRBJ2-5|TRBV7-2|many
CASSFLGTSETQYF
TGTGCCAGCAGCTTTCTCGGGACTTCGGAGACCCAGTACTTC
>TRBD1|TRBJ1-5|TRBV6-5|many
CASRPDRRNQPQHF
TGTGCCAGCAGGCCGGACAGGAGGAATCAGCCCCAGCATTTT